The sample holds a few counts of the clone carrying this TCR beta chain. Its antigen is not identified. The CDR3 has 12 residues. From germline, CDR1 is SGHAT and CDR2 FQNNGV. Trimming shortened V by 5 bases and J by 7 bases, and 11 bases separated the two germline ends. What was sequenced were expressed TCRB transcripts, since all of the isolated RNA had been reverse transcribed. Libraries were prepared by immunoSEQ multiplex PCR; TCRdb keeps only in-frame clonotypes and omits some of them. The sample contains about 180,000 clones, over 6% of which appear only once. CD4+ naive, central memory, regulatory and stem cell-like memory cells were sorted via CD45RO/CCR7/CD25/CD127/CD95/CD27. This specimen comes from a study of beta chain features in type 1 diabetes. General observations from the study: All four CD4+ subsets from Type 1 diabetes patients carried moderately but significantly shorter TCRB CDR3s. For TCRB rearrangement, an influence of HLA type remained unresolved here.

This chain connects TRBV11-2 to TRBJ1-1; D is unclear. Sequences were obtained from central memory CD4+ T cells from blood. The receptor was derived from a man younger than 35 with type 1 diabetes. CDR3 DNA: TGTGCCAGCAGCCCCATGGCAGTTGAAGCTTTCTTT. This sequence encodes CASSPMAVEAFF.